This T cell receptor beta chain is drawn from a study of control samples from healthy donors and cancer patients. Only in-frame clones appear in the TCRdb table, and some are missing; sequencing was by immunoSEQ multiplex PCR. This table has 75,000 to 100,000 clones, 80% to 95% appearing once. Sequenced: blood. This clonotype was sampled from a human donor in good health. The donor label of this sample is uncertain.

The CDR3 DNA reads as TGTGCCAGCAGCGGGGGGGCACAGAACCTCCTTAACTATGGCTACACCTTC. It encodes CASSGGAQNLLNYGYTF. The chain carries TRBV5-6 and TRBJ1-2, with a tentative D call TRBD1 (6 bases). The CDR3 loop spans 17 amino acids. Trimming pared 4 bases from V and 1 base from J, leaving 20 bases between. Germline CDR1 is SGHDT and CDR2 is YYEEEE.